A selection of T cell receptor beta chains follows, all from one sample in a study of blood T cell repertoires in COVID-19. TCRdb's copy holds only in-frame clones and misses some; the assay was immunoSEQ multiplex PCR. The sample yields roughly 81,000 clones, 70% to 85% seen once. The sequencing sample was made of peripheral blood. The receptors come from a woman older than 75 with COVID-19, enrolled during active disease. The CDR3 runs from the conserved cysteine through the conserved F or W. The D gene is left open where the match is weak. The listing skips clone size in some rows; elsewhere it reads once, few, many or a size class.

CDR3nt,CDR3aa,j_gene,abundance,v_gene,d_gene
TGTGCCAGCAGTTACCGGAAGACAGGGGTTACAGAATTTCAGCCCCAGCATTTT,CASSYRKTGVTEFQPQHF,TRBJ1-5,.,TRBV6-2/TRBV6-3,TRBD1
TGTGCCAGCACCTTGACAGGAAACTATGGCTACACCTTC,CASTLTGNYGYTF,TRBJ1-2,.,TRBV28,.
TGCGCCAGCAGCTTGGCTTCGGGGTCTAATGAAAAACTGTTTTTT,CASSLASGSNEKLFF,TRBJ1-4,.,TRBV5-1,.
TGTGCCACCACAGGTTACTATGGCTACACCTTC,CATTGYYGYTF,TRBJ1-2,.,TRBV19,.
TGCGCCAGCAGTGAGCAACTAGCATCTTTCGATACGCAGTATTTT,CASSEQLASFDTQYF,TRBJ2-3,.,TRBV10-2,.
TGTGCCAGCAGCACTCATGGACAGGTTCGAGAGACCCAGTACTTC,CASSTHGQVRETQYF,TRBJ2-5,.,TRBV21-1,.
TGCGCCAGCAGCTTGACAGGGCCCTGGGGCACTGAAGCTTTCTTT,CASSLTGPWGTEAFF,TRBJ1-1,.,TRBV5-1,.
TGTGCCAGCTCACCACCGGCCGGGGAGACCCAGTACTTC,CASSPPAGETQYF,TRBJ2-5,.,TRBV18,.
TGTGCCAGCATCAAGGACAGGGGGCCTAGCGAGCAGTACTTC,CASIKDRGPSEQYF,TRBJ2-7,once,TRBV6-9,TRBD1
TGTGCCAGCAGCTTTACGAGGCAAGAGACCCAGTACTTC,CASSFTRQETQYF,TRBJ2-5,.,TRBV7-2,.
TGTGCCAGCAGCGTAGGTAGCGGGGGTCTTGGCACAGATACGCAGTATTTT,CASSVGSGGLGTDTQYF,TRBJ2-3,once,TRBV9,TRBD2
TGTGCCATCAGTGATGCAGGGGCCGAAAAACTGTTTTTT,CAISDAGAEKLFF,TRBJ1-4,.,TRBV10-3,.
TGTGCCAGCAGTCGGCTAGCGGGGGGCCGGGGAGATACGCAGTATTTT,CASSRLAGGRGDTQYF,TRBJ2-3,few,TRBV6-4,TRBD2
TGTGCTAGTGGTTTGGCGCTAGCGGGTTCCACAGATACGCAGTATTTT,CASGLALAGSTDTQYF,TRBJ2-3,.,TRBV12-5,TRBD2
TGCGCCAGCAGCTTGGATGGACAGGGGAGCTCTGGAAACACCATATATTTT,CASSLDGQGSSGNTIYF,TRBJ1-3,once,TRBV5-1,TRBD1
TGTGCCAGCAGCCAAGGGACTAGCGGGGGTCCCTACGAGCAGTACTTC,CASSQGTSGGPYEQYF,TRBJ2-7,.,TRBV3-1/TRBV3-2,TRBD2
TGTGCCAGCAGCTTGTCCTCGGGGGGCCTCCAAGAGACCCAGTACTTC,CASSLSSGGLQETQYF,TRBJ2-5,.,TRBV7-2,.
TGCACCAGCAGCCACGATGACAGGGGAGTCGGTGATACGCAGTATTTT,CTSSHDDRGVGDTQYF,TRBJ2-3,.,TRBV1,.
TGTGCCAGCGAAGCCTCCTACAATGAGCAGTTCTTC,CASEASYNEQFF,TRBJ2-1,.,TRBV11-2,.
TGTGCCAGCAGCCCCCCGGCGACAGGGCTAGGAAACACCATATATTTT,CASSPPATGLGNTIYF,TRBJ1-3,.,TRBV2,TRBD1
TGCAGCGTTGGGGGCAGGGGGCTTGTGGATACGCAGTATTTT,CSVGGRGLVDTQYF,TRBJ2-3,.,TRBV29-1,TRBD1
TGTGCCAGCAGTGGAAACAGGGGCGGTGAGCAGTTCTTC,CASSGNRGGEQFF,TRBJ2-1,.,TRBV2,TRBD1
TGTGCCAGCTCACCACCCCGGACTGGGGGGTACAATGAGCAGTTCTTC,CASSPPRTGGYNEQFF,TRBJ2-1,once,TRBV18,.
TGTGCCAGCAGGCGGACGGCACGGGATGCGGTCCTTTTTGCGGAGCCCCAGCATTTT,CASRRTARDAVLFAEPQHF,TRBJ1-5,.,TRBV2,.
TGTGCCAGCAGCTTCGGGGGGCGGACTGAAGCTTTCTTT,CASSFGGRTEAFF,TRBJ1-1,once,TRBV7-9,.
TGTGCCAGCTCACCACCCGGGACAGGGGGAGGCTACACCTTC,CASSPPGTGGGYTF,TRBJ1-2,.,TRBV18,TRBD1
TGTGCCAGCAGCACGACTAGCGGGAGGGCAGAATACAATGAGCAGTTCTTC,CASSTTSGRAEYNEQFF,TRBJ2-1,.,TRBV25-1,TRBD2
TGTGCCTGGACAGGGGGCAATGGCTACACCTTC,CAWTGGNGYTF,TRBJ1-2,.,TRBV30,TRBD1
TGTGCCAGCAGCTTAGCCGTTGTCCACGAGCAGTACTTC,CASSLAVVHEQYF,TRBJ2-7,.,TRBV7-8,.
TGTGCCACCAGCAGAGATTCAACAGGAAACAATGAGCAGTTCTTC,CATSRDSTGNNEQFF,TRBJ2-1,.,TRBV15,.
TGTGCCAGCAGTTTTGCGGGGAGGGGCTTTGAGCAGTTCTTC,CASSFAGRGFEQFF,TRBJ2-1,.,TRBV27,TRBD2
TGTGCCAGCAGTTACTCGAATCTGGGGCGGGGTGAAGCTTTCTTT,CASSYSNLGRGEAFF,TRBJ1-1,.,TRBV6-5,.
TGTGCCAGCAGCTTAAACTCTGACACCGGGGAGCTGTTTTTT,CASSLNSDTGELFF,TRBJ2-2,.,TRBV7-2,.
TGTGCCTGGACCCCGGGACTAGCGGGAGGAACAGATACGCAGTATTTT,CAWTPGLAGGTDTQYF,TRBJ2-3,.,TRBV30,TRBD2
TGTGCCAGCAGCCTAGGACTAGCGGGATACGAGCAGTACTTC,CASSLGLAGYEQYF,TRBJ2-7,.,TRBV9,TRBD2
TGTGCCAGCAGTTTATACCAGCGGGAGCAGTACTTC,CASSLYQREQYF,TRBJ2-7,.,TRBV28,.
TGTGCCTGGAGTCGACAGACCGATTCACCCCTCCACTTT,CAWSRQTDSPLHF,TRBJ1-6,.,TRBV30,.
TGCGCCAGCAGTGAGTTCGGGGGGCGGACTAATGAAAAACTGTTTTTT,CASSEFGGRTNEKLFF,TRBJ1-4,.,TRBV10-2,.
TGTGCCAGCAGTTATCGCGCAGGGGGCGCCCCTGAAGCTTTCTTT,CASSYRAGGAPEAFF,TRBJ1-1,.,TRBV6-5,TRBD1
TGCGCCAGCAGCCCCACTAGCGGGTTAACCTACGAGCAGTACTTC,CASSPTSGLTYEQYF,TRBJ2-7,.,TRBV5-1,TRBD2